This TCR beta chain is from a study of CD8 T cells in Susac syndrome. CDR3 size: 17 residues. V gave up 4 bases and J gave up 0 bases; unmatched junction bases: 6. Germline V gives CDR1 SGHRS, CDR2 YFSETQ. RNA in amounts of 0.5 to 1 ug was reverse transcribed with random hexamers. TCRdb itself ran the immunoSEQ multiplex PCR reads through MiXCR, one entry per CDR3 protein. The sample holds 150,000 to 200,000 distinct CDR3 sequences, roughly 95% seen once. Sequencing targeted TCR beta in blood CD8+ and CD4+ T cells. Healthy donors constituted the controls, which were matched for age and sex. CD8+ and CD4+ T cells were negatively isolated; TEMRA cells were FACS-enriched.

The receptor comes from a human donor in good health. This chain links TRBV5-1 with TRBJ1-3, with 11 bases that match TRBD1. The sample consisted of CD4+ T cells from PBMCs. The CDR3 DNA reads TGCGCCAGCAGCCCCGGGACAGGGGGAGGCTCTGGAAACACCATATATTTT. Its protein is CASSPGTGGGSGNTIYF.